One TCR beta chain is described in this entry. Its antigen is unknown. Other DNA sequences in this sample translate to the same CDR3. The table came from immunoSEQ multiplex PCR; TCRdb's copy has only in-frame clones and leaves some out. The table shows 2 million to 2.5 million clones, with over 90% occurring only once. This record comes from a study of shared clonotypes between healthy human individuals. The germline gives CDR1 SGHDT, CDR2 YYEEEE. The CDR3 runs to 11 residues. V was clipped by 1 base and J by 6 bases, with 3 bases between them. Study observations and caveats: Among donors, the sharing of clonotypes was expected to be influenced by sequencing depth.

This chain connects TRBV5-6 to TRBJ2-3; D is ambiguous. This clonotype was obtained from a man between 18 and 29 years old in good health. Some clones in this sample may be carry-over from other donors' samples. Sequencing used naive CD4+ T cells from PBMCs. The subset: CD45RA+ positively selected. The CDR3 sequence is CASSLSDTQYF. The CDR3 nucleotides read TGTGCCAGCAGCTTGTCGGATACGCAGTATTTT.